The clone carrying this TCR beta chain has just one count. Its antigen remains unidentified. Sequenced by immunoSEQ multiplex PCR; TCRdb stores in-frame clones only, minus some. The sample shows fewer than 150,000 clones, roughly 93% of them seen only once. This CDR3 spans 15 amino acids. V lost 0 bases to trimming and J lost 3 bases, with 10 bases between them. CDR1 SGHDT and CDR2 YYEEEE come from the germline V gene. This entry comes from a study of T cell responses to AZD1222 COVID-19 vaccine. General study findings and limits: Spike regions recognized by vaccine-associated CD4 TCRs spanned the protein, led by 160-218 and 743-854. The study found Spike-specific TCR breadth and depth rose after two AZD1222 doses.

Sample: peripheral blood, taken on day 0 of AZD1222 vaccination. This sequence originates from an adult in good health. V and J are TRBV5-6 and TRBJ1-5; D is undetermined. CDR3: CASSLGRYPNQPQHF. CDR3 DNA: TGTGCCAGCAGCTTGGGGAGATACCCCAATCAGCCCCAGCATTTT.